This TCR beta chain was identified during a study of response to subunit inactivated influenza vaccine. TCRdb reanalysed the RT-PCR reads using MiXCR and keeps one entry per CDR3 protein. The profile shows some 850,000 distinct CDR3 sequences, less than 20% of them singletons. Points from the study as a whole: Authors suggested each seasonal influenza vaccination recruits few new T cells.

This clonotype was picked up a small number of times. Its cognate antigen is unknown. CDR3 size: 15 residues. Germline CDR1 SGHTA, CDR2 FQGTGA. Trimming took off 5 bases at V and 0 bases at J, with 13 bases between the two ends. V usage is TRBV7-3 and J usage is TRBJ1-1; D is unresolved. The sequence derives from a man aged 50 to 59 who received an inactivated influenza vaccine. This sample comprised PBMCs from blood, obtained 5 days after vaccination. Written as DNA, the CDR3 is TGTGCCAGCAGCCTACCCACAGCGGTGAACACTGAAGCTTTCTTT. Translated: CASSLPTAVNTEAFF.